This paragraph covers one T cell receptor (beta chain) sequence. Antigen unknown. This entry is derived from a study of shared clonotypes between healthy human individuals. Genomic DNA from unsorted samples was obtained from 80 million to 100 million PBMCs (per sample). The CDR3 consists of 16 residues. CDR1 is SGHAT and CDR2 is FQNNGV in the germline V gene. Study results and caveats: Owing to a small donor count, the genetic and exposure-history diversity represented was limited. Clonotype sharing among the donors was expected to vary with sequencing depth.

The replicate PCRs on unsorted PBMC were given 250 to 300 ng DNA, which is 25,000 to 35,000 T cell genomes. Libraries were prepared by immunoSEQ multiplex PCR; TCRdb keeps only in-frame clonotypes and omits some of them. The sample consists of approximately 510,000 clones, 79% of them appearing once. The TCR originated in a woman between 40 and 50 years old in good health. Some clones in this sample may be carry-over from other donors' samples. The J gene is TRBJ2-5, the V gene TRBV11-2; 13 bases fit TRBD2. The tail of the sequence fits TRBJ2-7 better, so the J call may be wrong. Sequencing was done on a sample of PBMCs. The CDR3 protein is CASSAIGLAGDSEQYF. In nucleotides, the CDR3 is TGTGCCAGCAGCGCCATCGGACTAGCGGGAGACAGCGAGCAGTACTTC.